The subject of this entry is one TCR beta chain. This sample stems from a study of blood T cell repertoires in COVID-19. Study context: Acute and convalescent COVID-19 samples came from the United States, Italy and Spain.

Per the authors' pipeline: Amplification with reference gene primers provided the estimates of nucleated cell counts. The assay was immunoSEQ multiplex PCR, and TCRdb's table has in-frame clones only and misses some. Clonal size and the V and J genes are those of that table, whereas D and trimming came from the DNA. Among around 81,000 clones listed, around 90% were seen once. Germline assignment: CDR1 SGHTA and CDR2 FQGNSA. CDR3 size: 15 residues. V gave up 2 bases and J gave up 2 bases, with 12 bases separating them. V and J are TRBV7-2 and TRBJ1-2, with D possibly being TRBD1 (6 bases). The sample was peripheral blood. This receptor was identified in a man in his 70s with acute or convalescent COVID-19. CDR3 protein: CASSLRTALNYGYTF. The CDR3 bases are TGTGCCAGCAGCTTAAGGACAGCATTGAACTATGGCTACACCTTC.